These 10 T cell receptor beta chains came from one sample sequenced in a study of cytomegalovirus exposure and HLA in healthy donors. Both 60 Vbeta primers and 13 Jbeta primers went into the PCR. Assay: immunoSEQ multiplex PCR; the TCRdb copy retains only in-frame clones and omits some. The data hold 180,000 or so clones, with almost 80% observed a single time. The material sequenced was PBMCs. These receptor sequences come from a man aged 50 to 60 in good health and CMV-seropositive.

This clone showed up just once. The rearrangement uses TRBV6-1 and TRBJ1-5; 8 positions match TRBD1. This CDR3 is built from 13 residues. V shed 6 bases, J shed 4 bases, and the junction held 2 bases outside the gene matches. Looked up from germline, CDR1 is MNHNS and CDR2 is SASEGT. In DNA, the CDR3 is TGTGCCAGCAGGACAGGGGAAAATCAGCCCCAGCATTTT. Amino acids: CASRTGENQPQHF.

The rearrangement links TRBV9 to TRBJ1-2, with a possible D match to TRBD1 (6 bases). V dropped 2 bases and J dropped 4 bases, with 15 bases sitting between them. CDR1 and CDR2 (germline): SGDLS, YYNGEE. The CDR3 loop spans 15 amino acids. CDR3 DNA sequence: TGTGCCAGCAGCGTTGGTGGGGGCGGCTCCTATGGCTACACCTTC. As protein: CASSVGGGGSYGYTF.

The rearrangement links TRBV2 to TRBJ1-4, with 9 bases lining up with TRBD1. This CDR3 has 16 amino acids. Germline CDR1 is SNHLY and CDR2 is FYNNEI. V gave up 9 bases and J gave up 0 bases; unmatched junction bases: 8. CDR3 DNA: TGTGCCAGTAACCGGGACAGGGCCTCAACTAATGAAAAACTGTTTTTT. This codes for CASNRDRASTNEKLFF.

The chain combines TRBV5-1 with TRBJ2-3; no clear D gene. Germline CDR1 is SGHRS and CDR2 is YFSETQ. The CDR3 is 12 amino acids. Between the trimmed V and J ends, which lost 0 bases and 4 bases, there was a span of 3 bases. The DNA for the CDR3 is TGCGCCAGCAGCTTGGGAGCAGATACGCAGTATTTT. Residues: CASSLGADTQYF. The full variable domain, rest sourced from reference TRBV5-1 and TRBJ2-3, is KAGVTQTPRYLIKTRGQQVTLSCSPISGHRSVSWYQQTPGQGLQFLFEYFSETQRNKGNFPGRFSGRQFSNSRSEMNVSTLELGDSALYLCASSLGADTQYFGPGTRLTVL.

V and J are TRBV7-9 and TRBJ1-6; tentatively, D is TRBD1 (6 bases). CDR1 and CDR2 from the germline V gene are SEHNR and FQNEAQ (reference sequence). The CDR3 consists of 16 residues. V shed 4 bases and J shed 4 bases, with 14 bases lying between them. The CDR3 sequence: CASSSQGGDYNSPLHF. The CDR3 bases are TGTGCCAGCAGCTCCCAAGGGGGGGATTATAATTCACCCCTCCACTTT.

V and J are TRBV7-9 and TRBJ1-3; a possible D gene is TRBD1 (6 bases). Trimming removed 4 bases at V and 4 bases at J, with 14 bases between. CDR3 size: 15 residues. From germline, CDR1 is SEHNR and CDR2 FQNEAQ (reference sequence). CDR3 in DNA: TGTGCCAGCAGCTCCCCTAGGGGGAAAGGAAACACCATATATTTT. Its protein product is CASSSPRGKGNTIYF.

The CDR3 sequence: CAISEGLARAETQYF. As DNA, the CDR3 is TGTGCCATCAGTGAGGGGCTAGCGAGAGCGGAGACCCAGTACTTC. This chain uses TRBV10-3 with TRBJ2-5; a possible D gene is TRBD2 (6 bases). Germline assignment: CDR1 ENHRY and CDR2 SYGVKD. Trimming shortened V by 2 bases and J by 5 bases, and 15 bases separated the two germline ends. The CDR3 is 15 amino acids.

CDR3: CASSLKETQYF. The CDR3 bases are TGTGCCAGCTCACTAAAAGAGACCCAGTACTTC. The V and J genes are TRBV18 and TRBJ2-5; D unclear. Trimming stripped 4 bases from V and 3 bases from J, with 3 bases between. The germline V gene encodes CDR1 KGHSH and CDR2 LQKENI. The CDR3 has 11 residues.

This chain uses TRBV2 with TRBJ2-2, with D maybe TRBD1 (5 bases). Germline V gene sequence: CDR1 SNHLY, CDR2 FYNNEI. Trimming pared 7 bases from V and 2 bases from J, leaving 14 bases between. This CDR3 has 15 amino acids. Written as DNA, the CDR3 is TGTGCCAGCACTCCTCAGGGTTCAAACACCGGGGAGCTGTTTTTT. It specifies CASTPQGSNTGELFF. Supplemented by reference TRBV2 and TRBJ2-2, the full variable domain reads EPEVTQTPSHQVTQMGQEVILRCVPISNHLYFYWYRQILGQKVEFLVSFYNNEISEKSEIFDDQFSVERPDGSNFTLKIRSTKLEDSAMYFCASTPQGSNTGELFFGEGSRLTVL.

This chain links TRBV6-1 with TRBJ1-2; D remains ambiguous. Germline V gene lookup returns CDR1 MNHNS and CDR2 SASEGT. The CDR3 is 14 amino acids. The V end lost 1 base, the J end lost 7 bases, and 13 bases lay between the germline ends. The CDR3 coding sequence is TGTGCCAGCAGTGAAGTGGTTATTGCCAGTGGCTACACCTTC. Protein sequence: CASSEVVIASGYTF.